The source of this T cell receptor (beta chain) is a study of OX40 agonist ivuxolimab in advanced cancers. Measured with immunoSEQ multiplex PCR; TCRdb has only the in-frame clones, and not every one. The table includes fewer than 55,000 clones, approximately 88% detected once. Germline V gene data show CDR1 as KGHSH and CDR2 as LQKENI. CDR3 length: 15 amino acids. With V trimmed by 3 bases and J by 6 bases, 2 bases remained unmatched. The rearrangement joins TRBV18 to TRBJ1-6; 10 bases map to TRBD1. The TCR sequence derives from an adult with an advanced solid tumor such as melanoma, head and neck, liver or kidney cancer. This sample comprised CD4+ or CD8+ T cells sorted from blood, obtained in a trial of the OX40 agonist ivuxolimab. CDR3 protein: CASSPGTGANSPLHF. The CDR3 region has the DNA TGTGCCAGCTCACCGGGGACAGGGGCTAATTCACCCCTCCACTTT.